The clone carrying this T cell receptor (beta chain) occurred a few times. Antigen specificity is unknown. This CDR3 has 16 amino acids. Germline-derived CDR1 and CDR2 are LGHNA and YSLEER. J gave up 3 bases and V 3 bases, and 10 bases lay outside the gene matches. The sample belongs to a study of T cell repertoires in cytomegalovirus infection. Study overall: Recently described HLA-C-restricted plus well-studied HLA-B-restricted CMV epitopes were used. Study results and limitations: HLA-C-restricted, CMV-specific TCR beta clonotypes were dominant ex vivo.

A single record per CDR3 protein comes from TCRdb applying MiXCR to the reads. The sample carries about 740,000 distinct CDR3 sequences, about 30% recorded once. The chain has TRBV4-3 and TRBJ1-2; 7 positions agree with TRBD1. This receptor was obtained from a human donor in good health (CMV status not recorded). Some clones in this sample may be carry-over from other donors' samples. Here the sequenced sample was cultured PBMCs, taken from culture after CMV antigen stimulation. CDR3 sequence: CASSQLTGQIYYGYTF. The CDR3 nucleotides are TGCGCCAGCAGCCAGTTGACAGGGCAAATCTACTATGGCTACACCTTC.